The T cell receptor (beta chain) described here comes from a study of blood T cell repertoires in COVID-19. Study in general: Italy, Spain and the United States were the sources of the convalescent and acute COVID-19 samples. Sources were T cells, B-cell-depleted T cells, or PBMCs; the material itself was cDNA or gDNA.

In Seattle, patients joined the study during active infection and were tracked longitudinally. This CDR3 comprises 15 residues. The germline gives CDR1 LGHNA, CDR2 YNFKEQ. With 4 bases clipped from V and 4 bases from J, the junction kept 6 bases outside the gene matches. Study processing details: The assay estimated nucleated cells by amplifying reference gene primers. The data were produced by immunoSEQ multiplex PCR, yet TCRdb's version contains in-frame clones alone and is incomplete. From that table come the V and J calls and clone size; the DNA was used to work out D and trimming. The repertoire has about 240,000 clones, 70% to 90% of them found once; the top ten carry approximately 5.1%.

The TCR originated in a man in his fifties with COVID-19, enrolled during active disease. Sequenced sample: peripheral blood. This chain uses TRBV4-2 with TRBJ2-2; the match to TRBD1 covers 7 bases. CDR3 sequence: CASSRDSSFTGELFF. In DNA form, the CDR3 reads TGTGCCAGCAGCCGGGACAGCAGTTTCACCGGGGAGCTGTTTTTT.